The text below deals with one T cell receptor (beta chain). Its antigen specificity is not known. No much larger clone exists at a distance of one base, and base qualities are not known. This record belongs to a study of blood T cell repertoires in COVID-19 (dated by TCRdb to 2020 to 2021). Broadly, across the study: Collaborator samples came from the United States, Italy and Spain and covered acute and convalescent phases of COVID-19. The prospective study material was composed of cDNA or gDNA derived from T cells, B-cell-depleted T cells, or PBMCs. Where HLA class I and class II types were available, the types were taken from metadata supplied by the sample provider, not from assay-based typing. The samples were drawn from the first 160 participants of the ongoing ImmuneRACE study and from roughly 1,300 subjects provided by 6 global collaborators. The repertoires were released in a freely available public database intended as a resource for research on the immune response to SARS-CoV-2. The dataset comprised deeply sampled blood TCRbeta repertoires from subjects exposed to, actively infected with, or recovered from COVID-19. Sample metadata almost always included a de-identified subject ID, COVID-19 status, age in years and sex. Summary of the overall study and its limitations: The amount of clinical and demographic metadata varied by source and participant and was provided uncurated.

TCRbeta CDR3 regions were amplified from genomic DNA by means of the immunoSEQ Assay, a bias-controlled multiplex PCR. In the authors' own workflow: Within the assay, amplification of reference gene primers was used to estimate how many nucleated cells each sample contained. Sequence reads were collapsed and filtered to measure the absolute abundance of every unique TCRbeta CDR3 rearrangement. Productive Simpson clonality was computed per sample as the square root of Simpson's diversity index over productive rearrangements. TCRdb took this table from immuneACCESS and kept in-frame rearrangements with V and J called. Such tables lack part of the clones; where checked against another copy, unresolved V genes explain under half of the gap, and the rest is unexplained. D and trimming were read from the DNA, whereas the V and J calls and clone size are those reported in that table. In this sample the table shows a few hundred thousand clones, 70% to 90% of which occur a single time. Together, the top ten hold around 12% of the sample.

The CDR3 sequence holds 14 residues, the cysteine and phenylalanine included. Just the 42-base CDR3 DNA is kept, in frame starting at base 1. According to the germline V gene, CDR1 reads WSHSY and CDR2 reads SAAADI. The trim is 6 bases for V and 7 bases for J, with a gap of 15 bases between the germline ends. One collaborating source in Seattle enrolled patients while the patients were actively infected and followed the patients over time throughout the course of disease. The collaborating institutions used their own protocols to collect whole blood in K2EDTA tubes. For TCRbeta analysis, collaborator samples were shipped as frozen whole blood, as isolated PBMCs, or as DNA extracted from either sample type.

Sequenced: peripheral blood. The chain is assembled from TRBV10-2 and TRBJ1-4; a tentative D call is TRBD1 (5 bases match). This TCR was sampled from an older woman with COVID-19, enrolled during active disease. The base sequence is TGCGCCAGCAGCTCTCGGGGGGATGGTGAAAAACTGTTTTTT. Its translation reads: CASSSRGDGEKLFF.